The rows below give T cell receptor beta chains drawn from one sample of a study of OX40 agonist ivuxolimab in advanced cancers. Only in-frame clones appear in the TCRdb table, and some are missing; sequencing was by immunoSEQ multiplex PCR. The table has roughly 40,000 clones, 70% to 90% seen once. Here the sequenced sample was CD4+ or CD8+ T cells sorted from blood, taken in a trial of the OX40 agonist ivuxolimab. The receptor set was obtained from an adult with an advanced solid tumor such as melanoma, head and neck, liver or kidney cancer. The CDR3 runs from the conserved cysteine through the conserved F or W. Each record gives: V gene, J gene, clone size, D gene, CDR3 DNA, CDR3 protein. A D gene is named only where the DNA matches it firmly. Clone size is shown for a subset of rows, as once, few, many or a class of expanded clone.

>TRBV28|TRBJ1-1|few|TRBD1
TGTGCCAGCAGTACAGGGGGCACTGAAGCTTTCTTT
CASSTGGTEAFF
>TRBV5-1|TRBJ2-1|-|TRBD2
TGCGCCAGCAGCTTTCTAGCGGGAGGGTCCAATGAGCAGTTCTTC
CASSFLAGGSNEQFF
>TRBV19|TRBJ2-7|-|-
-
CASSTSVGTGILYF
>TRBV5-1|TRBJ2-5|once|-
TGCGCCAGCGAGGCCGCCGGGAAGAAAGAGACCCAGTACTTC
CASEAAGKKETQYF
>TRBV6-6|TRBJ1-1|-|-
TGTGCCAGCAGTTACTCTTCCACGAACACTGAAGCTTTCTTT
CASSYSSTNTEAFF
>TRBV29-1|TRBJ2-7|-|TRBD2
TGCAGCGTTGCAATAGGGACTAGCGGTTCAATCGAGCAGTACTTC
CSVAIGTSGSIEQYF
>TRBV7-2|TRBJ2-1|-|TRBD2
TGTGCCAGCAGCTTAGGGGTCCGGGAGGGTGAGCAGTTCTTC
CASSLGVREGEQFF
>TRBV11-3|TRBJ2-5|-|TRBD2
TGTGCCAGCAGCTTAGAGCGACTAGCGGGACAGACCCAGTACTTC
CASSLERLAGQTQYF
>TRBV7-9|TRBJ2-5|-|TRBD2
TGTGCCAGCAGCCAAGGGGCGGGAGGGGAGACCCAGTACTTC
CASSQGAGGETQYF
>TRBV13|TRBJ1-1|-|TRBD1
TGTGCCAGCAGCAAAGACAGGGGTTGGAACACTGAAGCTTTCTTT
CASSKDRGWNTEAFF
>TRBV18|TRBJ1-1|-|-
TGTGCCAGCTCACTGCGTTCACAGAGCGTTGGCACTGAAGCTTTCTTT
CASSLRSQSVGTEAFF
>TRBV5-1|TRBJ2-3|-|TRBD2
TGCGCCAGCAGCCCCGCGGGAGCAGATACGCAGTATTTT
CASSPAGADTQYF
>TRBV7-2|TRBJ1-5|-|-
TGTGCCAGCAGCCAACAGGGAGGCAATCAGCCCCAGCATTTT
CASSQQGGNQPQHF
>TRBV5-6|TRBJ2-7|-|-
TGTGCCAGCAGCTTGAGGGGCAGGGGCCACGAGCAGTACTTC
CASSLRGRGHEQYF
>TRBV11-2|TRBJ2-3|-|-
TGTGCCAGCAGCCCCAGGCTGACAGATACGCAGTATTTT
CASSPRLTDTQYF
>TRBV2|TRBJ2-7|once|TRBD2
TGTGCCAGCAGTGAAAGACTAGCGGGACAAAGCTCCTACGAGCAGTACTTC
CASSERLAGQSSYEQYF
>TRBV19|TRBJ2-2|-|TRBD1
TGTGCCAGTATCCTACAGGGGGCGTCCACCGGGGAGCTGTTTTTT
CASILQGASTGELFF
>TRBV28|TRBJ1-5|-|-
TGTGCCAGCAGTTTAGGGGGGGCGCGCAATCAGCCCCAGCATTTT
CASSLGGARNQPQHF
>TRBV29-1|TRBJ2-5|-|TRBD2
TGCAGCGCCACAAGCGGGAGCTCCCACCGAGAGACCCAGTACTTC
CSATSGSSHRETQYF
>TRBV28|TRBJ2-7|-|-
TGTGCCAGCAGTCTGAATGGGGGGCGGCTTGGGTACTTC
CASSLNGGRLGYF
>TRBV12-5|TRBJ2-5|-|-
TGTGCTAGTGCCCGGAGCGAGGGTGGGGGGTCGCGAGAGACCCAGTACTTC
CASARSEGGGSRETQYF
>TRBV5-1|TRBJ2-7|-|-
TGCGCCAGCAGCTTGACCAGCGGAGCCTACTACGAGCAGTACTTC
CASSLTSGAYYEQYF
>TRBV19|TRBJ1-5|-|TRBD1
TGTGCCAGTAGTATCCGGGACAGGAATCAGCCCCAGCATTTT
CASSIRDRNQPQHF
>TRBV6-5|TRBJ2-6|-|-
TGTGCCAGCAGCTCCTTGAACTCTGGGGCCAACGTCCTGACTTTC
CASSSLNSGANVLTF
>TRBV19|TRBJ2-7|-|TRBD1
TGTGCCAGTAGTATAGGGGGACAGGGGCGGTTCGAGCAGTACTTC
CASSIGGQGRFEQYF
>TRBV29-1|TRBJ1-1|-|-
TGCAGCGTTAAGAACACTGAAGCTTTCTTT
CSVKNTEAFF
>TRBV30|TRBJ2-7|once|-
TGTGCCTGGAGTGGAGGCTCCTACGAGCAGTACTTC
CAWSGGSYEQYF
>TRBV5-1|TRBJ2-7|few|TRBD1
TGCGCCAGCAGCGGGGGGACAGGGAGTTCCTACGAGCAGTACTTC
CASSGGTGSSYEQYF
>TRBV6-5|TRBJ1-5|-|-
TGTGCCAGCAGTTATCCAGGGGGCAATCAGCCCCAGCATTTT
CASSYPGGNQPQHF
>TRBV5-4|TRBJ2-5|-|-
TGTGCCAGCAGCTTTGGGACGGAAGAGACCCAGTACTTC
CASSFGTEETQYF
>TRBV6-1|TRBJ2-6|-|-
TGTGCTACATTTGTAGGGACCTCTGGGGCCAACGTCCTGACTTTC
CATFVGTSGANVLTF
>TRBV5-4|TRBJ2-1|-|TRBD1
TGTGCCAGCAGCTATCGGACAGGGAACGAGCAGTTCTTC
CASSYRTGNEQFF
>TRBV10-2|TRBJ2-3|-|TRBD2
TGCGCCAGCAGGCCGGGAGGGAGCACAGATACGCAGTATTTT
CASRPGGSTDTQYF
>TRBV30|TRBJ1-1|-|-
TGTGCCTGGATTAGGGTAGAAGCTTTCTTT
CAWIRVEAFF
>TRBV4-2|TRBJ2-1|-|-
TGTGCCAGCAGCCCTCCGGGATTTTTCAATGAGCAGTTCTTC
CASSPPGFFNEQFF
>TRBV15|TRBJ2-6|-|-
TGTGCCACTTCCGCTCGGATGTCTGGGGCCAACGTCCTGACTTTC
CATSARMSGANVLTF
>TRBV27|TRBJ1-1|-|-
TGTGCCAGCAGTTTATCGACAGGCCGGGCTGAAGCTTTCTTT
CASSLSTGRAEAFF
>TRBV10-3|TRBJ2-3|-|-
TGTGCCATCAGTGATACAACGGCGGATACGCAGTATTTT
CAISDTTADTQYF
>TRBV6-5|TRBJ1-6|-|-
TGTGCCAGCAGTTACTTCAGACAGCGACGCAATTCACCCCTCCACTTT
CASSYFRQRRNSPLHF
>TRBV2|TRBJ2-7|-|TRBD2
TGTGCCAGCAGTCCACGGTCTAGCGGGAGACCCCACGAGCAGTACTTC
CASSPRSSGRPHEQYF
>TRBV19|TRBJ1-5|-|-
TGTGCCAGTTCCCAGAACCCTCGGGGGCAGCCCCAGCATTTT
CASSQNPRGQPQHF
>TRBV10-3|TRBJ2-2|-|-
TGTGCCATCAGGCGGGGATACACCGGGGAGCTGTTTTTT
CAIRRGYTGELFF
>TRBV27|TRBJ1-1|-|-
TGTGCCAGCAGTTGGGGAGAGAACACTGAAGCTTTCTTT
CASSWGENTEAFF
>TRBV7-9|TRBJ2-4|-|-
TGTGCCAGCGGTTCATTAGAAGGATCGGCCAAAAACATTCAGTACTTC
CASGSLEGSAKNIQYF
>TRBV7-8|TRBJ2-1|-|TRBD2
TGTGCCAGCAGCCTGACTAGCGGGAGTGGAAATGAGCAGTTCTTC
CASSLTSGSGNEQFF
>TRBV6-1|TRBJ1-1|-|-
TGTGCCAGCAGTGCGGGGGCCGTAAGCACTGAAGCTTTCTTT
CASSAGAVSTEAFF
>TRBV9|TRBJ2-7|-|-
TGTGCCAGCAGCGTAGGAGGGCGTTACGGCTACGAGCAGTACTTC
CASSVGGRYGYEQYF
>TRBV19|TRBJ1-5|-|-
TGTGCCAGTAGTGTACCAGGGAGTGGCAATCAGCCCCAGCATTTT
CASSVPGSGNQPQHF
>TRBV19|TRBJ2-2|-|-
TGTGCCAGTACCGGCAGGCTTAACACCGGGGAGCTGTTTTTT
CASTGRLNTGELFF
>TRBV6-1|TRBJ2-5|once|TRBD2
TGTGCCAGCAGTGAACTGGCTAGCGGTCAAGAGACCCAGTACTTC
CASSELASGQETQYF
>TRBV5-1|TRBJ2-3|-|TRBD2
TGCGCCAGCAGCGGGGGACTAGCGGGAGATACAGATACGCAGTATTTT
CASSGGLAGDTDTQYF
>TRBV25-1|TRBJ2-5|-|-
TGTGCCAGCAGTGTAGGACGGGGGTACCAAGAGACCCAGTACTTC
CASSVGRGYQETQYF
>TRBV5-6|TRBJ2-1|-|-
TGTGCCAGCAGCTTGGCGGGAAACTACAATGAGCAGTTCTTC
CASSLAGNYNEQFF
>TRBV14|TRBJ1-4|-|-
TGTGCCAGCAGCCAAGTGGCCAGCCGGAAACTGTTTTTT
CASSQVASRKLFF
>TRBV7-8|TRBJ2-7|-|TRBD1
TGTGCCAGCAGCGGGGTAGGGGGCTGGTACGAGCAGTACTTC
CASSGVGGWYEQYF